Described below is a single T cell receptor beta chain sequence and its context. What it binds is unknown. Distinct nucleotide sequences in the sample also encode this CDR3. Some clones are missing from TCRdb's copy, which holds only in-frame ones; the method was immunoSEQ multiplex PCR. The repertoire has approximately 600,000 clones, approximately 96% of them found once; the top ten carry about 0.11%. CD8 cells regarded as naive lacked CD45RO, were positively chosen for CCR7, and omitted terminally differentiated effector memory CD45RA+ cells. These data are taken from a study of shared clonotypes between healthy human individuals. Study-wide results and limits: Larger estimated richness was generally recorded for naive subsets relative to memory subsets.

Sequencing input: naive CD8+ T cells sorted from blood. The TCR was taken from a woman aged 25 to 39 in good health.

CDR3 in DNA: TGTGCCAGCAGCTTAGGAACCTCCTACGAGCAGTACTTC. This sequence encodes CASSLGTSYEQYF. The rearrangement links TRBV11-2 to TRBJ2-7; the D is unclear. Germline-derived CDR1 and CDR2 are SGHAT and FQNNGV. V was cut by 1 base and J by 0 bases, with 4 bases left in between. CDR3 length: 13 residues.